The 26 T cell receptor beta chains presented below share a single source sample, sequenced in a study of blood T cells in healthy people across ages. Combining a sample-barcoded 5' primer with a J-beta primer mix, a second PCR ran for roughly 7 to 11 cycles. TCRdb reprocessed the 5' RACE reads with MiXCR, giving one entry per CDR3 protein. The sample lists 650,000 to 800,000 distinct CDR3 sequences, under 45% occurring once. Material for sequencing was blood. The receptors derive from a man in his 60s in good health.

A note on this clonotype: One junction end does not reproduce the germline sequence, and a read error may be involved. The CDR3 DNA sequence: TGTGCCGGCAGCTTAAGACGGGGGGGAACAGATACGCAGTATTTT. Translation: CAGSLRRGGTDTQYF. The V and J genes are TRBV7-3 and TRBJ2-3, with 8 nucleotides matching TRBD2. This CDR3 is 15 amino acids long. In germline, CDR1 is SGHTA, CDR2 FQGTGA.

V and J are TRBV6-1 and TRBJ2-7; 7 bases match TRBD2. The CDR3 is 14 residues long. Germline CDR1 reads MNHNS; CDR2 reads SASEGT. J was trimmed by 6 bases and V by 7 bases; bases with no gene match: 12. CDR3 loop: CASNTGLGRGEQYF. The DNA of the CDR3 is TGTGCCAGCAACACTGGACTAGGTCGCGGCGAGCAGTACTTC.

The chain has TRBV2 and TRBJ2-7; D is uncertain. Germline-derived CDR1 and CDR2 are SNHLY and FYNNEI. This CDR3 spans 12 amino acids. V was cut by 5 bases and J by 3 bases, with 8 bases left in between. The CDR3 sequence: CASSTRNYEQYF. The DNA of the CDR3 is TGTGCCAGCAGTACACGAAACTACGAGCAGTACTTC.

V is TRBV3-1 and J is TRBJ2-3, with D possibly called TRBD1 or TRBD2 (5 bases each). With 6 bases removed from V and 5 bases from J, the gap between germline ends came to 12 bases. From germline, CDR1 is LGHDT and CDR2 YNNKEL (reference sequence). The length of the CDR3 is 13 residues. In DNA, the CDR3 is TGTGCCAGCAGACCACGGGACGGAGATACGCAGTATTTT. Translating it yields CASRPRDGDTQYF.

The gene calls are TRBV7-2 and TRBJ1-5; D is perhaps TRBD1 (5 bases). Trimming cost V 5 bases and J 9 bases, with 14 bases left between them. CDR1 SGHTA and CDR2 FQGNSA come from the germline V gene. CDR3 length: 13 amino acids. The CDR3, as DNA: TGTGCCAGCAGCCCCCAGGGACGCCGGCCCCAGCATTTT. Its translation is CASSPQGRRPQHF.

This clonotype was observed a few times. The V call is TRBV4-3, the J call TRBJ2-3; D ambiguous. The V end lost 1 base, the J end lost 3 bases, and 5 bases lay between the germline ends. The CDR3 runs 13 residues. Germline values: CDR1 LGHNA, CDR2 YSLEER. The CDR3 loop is CASSQVVTDTQYF. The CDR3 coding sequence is TGCGCCAGCAGCCAAGTAGTGACAGATACGCAGTATTTT.

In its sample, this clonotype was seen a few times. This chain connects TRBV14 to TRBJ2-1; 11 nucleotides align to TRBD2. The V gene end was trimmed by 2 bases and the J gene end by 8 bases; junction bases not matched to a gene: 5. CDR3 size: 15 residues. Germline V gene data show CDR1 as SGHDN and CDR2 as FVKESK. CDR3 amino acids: CASSQLDSGGDEQFF. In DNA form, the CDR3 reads TGTGCCAGCAGCCAACTGGATAGCGGGGGGGATGAGCAGTTCTTC.

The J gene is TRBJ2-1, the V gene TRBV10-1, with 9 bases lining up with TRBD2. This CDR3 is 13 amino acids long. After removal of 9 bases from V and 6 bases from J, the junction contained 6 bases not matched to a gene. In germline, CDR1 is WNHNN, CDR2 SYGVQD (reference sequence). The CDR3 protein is CARRRGGCNEQFF. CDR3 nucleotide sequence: TGCGCCAGAAGGCGGGGGGGCTGCAATGAGCAGTTCTTC.

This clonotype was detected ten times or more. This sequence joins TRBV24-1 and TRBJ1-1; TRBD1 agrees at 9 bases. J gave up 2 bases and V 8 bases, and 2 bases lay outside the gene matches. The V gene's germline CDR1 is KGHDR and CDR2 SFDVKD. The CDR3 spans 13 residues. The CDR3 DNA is TGTGCCACCAAGGGACAGGGTAACACTGAAGCTTTCTTT. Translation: CATKGQGNTEAFF.

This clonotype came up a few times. The CDR3 loop reads CATSERGYEQYF. In nucleotides, the CDR3 is TGTGCCACCAGTGAGAGAGGCTACGAGCAGTACTTC. The chain joins TRBV24-1 to TRBJ2-7; D gene unclear. CDR1 is KGHDR, CDR2 SFDVKD, per germline. Trimming shortened V by 4 bases and J by 3 bases, and 6 bases separated the two germline ends. CDR3 size: 12 residues.

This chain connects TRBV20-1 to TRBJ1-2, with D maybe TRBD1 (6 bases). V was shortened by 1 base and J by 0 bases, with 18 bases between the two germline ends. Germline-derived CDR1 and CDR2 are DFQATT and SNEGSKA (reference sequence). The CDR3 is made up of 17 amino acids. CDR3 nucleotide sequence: TGCAGTGCTAGAGTCTTCCACAGGGTTAGAACTAACTATGGCTACACCTTC. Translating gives CSARVFHRVRTNYGYTF.

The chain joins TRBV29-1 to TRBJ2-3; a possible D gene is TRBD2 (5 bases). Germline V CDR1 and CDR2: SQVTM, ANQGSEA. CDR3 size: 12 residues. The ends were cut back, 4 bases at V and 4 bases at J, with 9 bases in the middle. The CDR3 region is CSVVSSPDTQYF. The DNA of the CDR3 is TGCAGCGTTGTGTCTAGCCCAGATACGCAGTATTTT.

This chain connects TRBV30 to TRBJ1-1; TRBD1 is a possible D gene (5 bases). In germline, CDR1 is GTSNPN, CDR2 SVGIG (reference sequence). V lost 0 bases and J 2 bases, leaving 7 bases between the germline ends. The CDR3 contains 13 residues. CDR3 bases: TGTGCCTGGAGTGTACGGGACAACACTGAAGCTTTCTTT. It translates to CAWSVRDNTEAFF.

The CDR3 DNA is TGCGCCAGCAGACCAGGACCCACCGACGAGCAGTACTTC. As protein: CASRPGPTDEQYF. The rearrangement links TRBV5-1 to TRBJ2-7; D ambiguous. CDR3 length equals 13 residues. Germline values: CDR1 SGHRS, CDR2 YFSETQ. V was clipped by 5 bases and J by 5 bases, with 14 bases between them. The whole variable domain, filled in from reference TRBV5-1 and TRBJ2-7, reads KAGVTQTPRYLIKTRGQQVTLSCSPISGHRSVSWYQQTPGQGLQFLFEYFSETQRNKGNFPGRFSGRQFSNSRSEMNVSTLELGDSALYLCASRPGPTDEQYFGPGTRLTVT.

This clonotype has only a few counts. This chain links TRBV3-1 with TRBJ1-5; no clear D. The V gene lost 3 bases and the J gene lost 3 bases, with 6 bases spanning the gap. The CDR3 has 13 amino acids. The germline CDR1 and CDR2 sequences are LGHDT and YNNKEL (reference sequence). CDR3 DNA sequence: TGTGCCAGCAGCCAGGCCCCCAATCAGCCCCAGCATTTT. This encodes CASSQAPNQPQHF.

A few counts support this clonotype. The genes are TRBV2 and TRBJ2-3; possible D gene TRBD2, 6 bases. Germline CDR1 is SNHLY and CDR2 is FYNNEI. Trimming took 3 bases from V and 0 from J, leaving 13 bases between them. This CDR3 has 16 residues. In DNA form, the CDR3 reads TGTGCCAGCAGTGATCTCAGGGAGGCTAGCACAGATACGCAGTATTTT. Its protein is CASSDLREASTDTQYF.

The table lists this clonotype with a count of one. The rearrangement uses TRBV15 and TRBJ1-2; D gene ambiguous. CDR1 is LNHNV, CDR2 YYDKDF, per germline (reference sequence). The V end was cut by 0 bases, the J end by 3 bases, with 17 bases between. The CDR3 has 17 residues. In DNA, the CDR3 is TGTGCCACCAGCAGAGAAAAAATCTCAGCCGGGGACTATGGCTACACCTTC. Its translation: CATSREKISAGDYGYTF.

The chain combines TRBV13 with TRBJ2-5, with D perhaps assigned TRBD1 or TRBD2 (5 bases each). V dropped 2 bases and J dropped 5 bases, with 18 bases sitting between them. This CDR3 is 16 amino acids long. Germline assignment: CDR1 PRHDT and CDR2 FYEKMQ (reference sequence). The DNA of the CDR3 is TGTGCCAGCAGCTTATGGGGGACGCATATGGGGGAGACCCAGTACTTC. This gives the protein CASSLWGTHMGETQYF. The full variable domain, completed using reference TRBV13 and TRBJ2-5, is AAGVIQSPRHLIKEKRETATLKCYPIPRHDTVYWYQQGPGQDPQFLISFYEKMQSDKGSIPDRFSAQQFSDYHSELNMSSLELGDSALYFCASSLWGTHMGETQYFGPGTRLLVL.

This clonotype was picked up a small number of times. CDR3 coding DNA: TGTGCCAGCAACGGACAGGGAAGTGGCTACACCTTC. Translated, it gives CASNGQGSGYTF. The chain links TRBV6-5 to TRBJ1-2; 8 positions agree with TRBD1. The V and J ends lost 7 bases and 7 bases, in that order; junction bases with no gene match: 5. Germline V CDR1 and CDR2: MNHEY, SVGAGI. The CDR3 runs to 12 residues.

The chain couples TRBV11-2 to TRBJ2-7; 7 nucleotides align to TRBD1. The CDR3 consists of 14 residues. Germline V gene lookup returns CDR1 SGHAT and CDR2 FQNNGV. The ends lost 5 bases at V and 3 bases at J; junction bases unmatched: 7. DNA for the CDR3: TGTGCCAGCAGCCCAGAGTGGGACAGCTACGAGCAGTACTTC. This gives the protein CASSPEWDSYEQYF. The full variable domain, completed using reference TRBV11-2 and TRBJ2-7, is EAGVAQSPRYKIIEKRQSVAFWCNPISGHATLYWYQQILGQGPKLLIQFQNNGVVDDSQLPKDRFSAERLKGVDSTLKIQPAKLEDSAVYLCASSPEWDSYEQYFGPGTRLTVT.

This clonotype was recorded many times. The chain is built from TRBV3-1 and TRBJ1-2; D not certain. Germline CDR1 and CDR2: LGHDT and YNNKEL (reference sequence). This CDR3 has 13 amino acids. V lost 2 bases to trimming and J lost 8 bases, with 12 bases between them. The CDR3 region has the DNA TGTGCCAGCAGCCAACAGGCTTTGGGGGGCTACACCTTC. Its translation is CASSQQALGGYTF. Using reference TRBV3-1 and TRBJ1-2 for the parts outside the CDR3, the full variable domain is DTAVSQTPKYLVTQMGNDKSIKCEQNLGHDTMYWYKQDSKKFLKIMFSYNNKELIINETVPNRFSPKSPDKAHLNLHINSLELGDSAVYFCASSQQALGGYTFGSGTRLTVV.

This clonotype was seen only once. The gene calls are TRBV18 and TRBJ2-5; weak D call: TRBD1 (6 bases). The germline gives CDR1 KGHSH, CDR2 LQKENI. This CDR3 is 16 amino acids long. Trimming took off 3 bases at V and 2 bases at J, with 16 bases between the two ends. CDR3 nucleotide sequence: TGTGCCAGCTCACCCCTTCTCGGACAGCAACAAGAGACCCAGTACTTC. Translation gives CASSPLLGQQQETQYF.

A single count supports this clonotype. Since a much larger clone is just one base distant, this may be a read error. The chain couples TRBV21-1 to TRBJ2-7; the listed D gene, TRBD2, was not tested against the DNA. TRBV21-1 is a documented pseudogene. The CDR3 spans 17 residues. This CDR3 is CASSKGLKGHPPYEQYF. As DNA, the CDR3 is TGTGCCAGCAGCAAAGGTTTGAAGGGCCACCCTCCATACGAGCAGTACTTC.

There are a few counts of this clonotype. The CDR3 sequence: CASSQDRTPAYNEQFF. In DNA form, the CDR3 reads TGCGCCAGCAGCCAAGACAGGACTCCAGCCTACAATGAGCAGTTCTTC. The chain joins TRBV4-3 to TRBJ2-1, with D maybe TRBD2 (5 bases). CDR3 length: 16 amino acids. The germline CDR1 and CDR2 sequences are LGHNA and YSLEER. V was trimmed by 0 bases and J by 2 bases, leaving 11 bases between them.

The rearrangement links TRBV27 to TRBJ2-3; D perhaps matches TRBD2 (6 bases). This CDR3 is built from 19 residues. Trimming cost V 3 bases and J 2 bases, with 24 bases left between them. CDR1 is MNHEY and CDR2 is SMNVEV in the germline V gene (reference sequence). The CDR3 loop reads CASSFVAGGELPVTDTQYF. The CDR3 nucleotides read TGTGCCAGCAGTTTTGTGGCGGGCGGGGAATTACCTGTCACAGATACGCAGTATTTT.

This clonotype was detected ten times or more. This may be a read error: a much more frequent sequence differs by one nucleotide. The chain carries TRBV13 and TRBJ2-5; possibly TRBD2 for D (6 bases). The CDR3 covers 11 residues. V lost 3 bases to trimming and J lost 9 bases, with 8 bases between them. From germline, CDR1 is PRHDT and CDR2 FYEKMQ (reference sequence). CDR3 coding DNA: TGTGCCAGCAGCTTGAGGGAGGCCCAGTACTTC. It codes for CASSLREAQYF.